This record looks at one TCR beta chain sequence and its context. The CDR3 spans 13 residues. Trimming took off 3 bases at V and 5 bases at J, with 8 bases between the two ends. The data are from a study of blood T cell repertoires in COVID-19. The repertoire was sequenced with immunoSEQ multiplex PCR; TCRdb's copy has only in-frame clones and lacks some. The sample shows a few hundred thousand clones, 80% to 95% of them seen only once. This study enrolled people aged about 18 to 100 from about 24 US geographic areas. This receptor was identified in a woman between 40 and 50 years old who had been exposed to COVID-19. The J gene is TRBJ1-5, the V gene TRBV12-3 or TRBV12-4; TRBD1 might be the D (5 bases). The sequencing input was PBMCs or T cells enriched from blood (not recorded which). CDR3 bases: TGTGCCAGCAGTTTGGAGGGGTATCAGCCCCAGCATTTT. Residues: CASSLEGYQPQHF.